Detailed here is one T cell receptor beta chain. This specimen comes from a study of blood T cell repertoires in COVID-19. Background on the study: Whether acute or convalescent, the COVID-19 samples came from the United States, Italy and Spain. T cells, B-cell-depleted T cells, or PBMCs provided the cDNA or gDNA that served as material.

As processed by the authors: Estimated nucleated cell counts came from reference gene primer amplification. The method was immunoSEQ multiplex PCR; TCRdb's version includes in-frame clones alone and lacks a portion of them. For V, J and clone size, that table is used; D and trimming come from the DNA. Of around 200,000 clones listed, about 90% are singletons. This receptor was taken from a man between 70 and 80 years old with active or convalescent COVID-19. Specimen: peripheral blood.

The CDR3 sequence is CASSLRSGTGMANEKLFF. CDR3 bases: TGTGCCAGCAGTTTAAGGTCCGGGACAGGGATGGCTAATGAAAAACTGTTTTTT. The gene calls are TRBV28 and TRBJ1-4; 9 bases align to TRBD1. This CDR3 contains 18 residues. The trim removed 2 bases at V and 3 bases at J, leaving 10 bases unmatched. Germline V gene sequence: CDR1 MDHEN, CDR2 SYDVKM.